Given below is one T cell receptor beta chain in context. The CDR3 is 14 residues long. The germline gives CDR1 SGHDN, CDR2 FVKESK. V was pared by 4 bases and J by 5 bases, with 13 bases between. This sample is drawn from a study of blood T cell repertoires in COVID-19. Turning to the study itself: Spain, Italy and the United States supplied samples that represented acute and convalescent COVID-19.

Profiled with immunoSEQ multiplex PCR; TCRdb holds only in-frame clones, not every one. This table has 140,000 to 150,000 clones, approximately 88% appearing once. The genes are TRBV14 and TRBJ2-3; tentatively, D is TRBD1 (5 bases). The sequence was collected from a woman in her forties or fifties with acute or convalescent COVID-19. Sequencing input: peripheral blood. The CDR3 sequence: CASSRTGPGDTQYF. The DNA for the CDR3 is TGTGCCAGCAGCCGCACAGGACCAGGAGATACGCAGTATTTT. Using reference TRBV14 and TRBJ2-3 for the parts outside the CDR3, the full variable domain is EAGVTQFPSHSVIEKGQTVTLRCDPISGHDNLYWYRRVMGKEIKFLLHFVKESKQDESGMPNNRFLAERTGGTYSTLKVQPAELEDSGVYFCASSRTGPGDTQYFGPGTRLTVL.